This TCR beta chain was identified in a study of cytomegalovirus exposure and HLA in healthy donors. The study, taken as a whole, reports: In an earlier analysis, productive rearrangement rates for most beta V segments clustered near 87% or 30%. Most TCRs appeared rarely, but some public TCRs recurred in many donors.

Researchers ran the PCR with 60 Vbeta and 13 Jbeta primers. Repertoires were generated with immunoSEQ multiplex PCR, while TCRdb's copy carries only in-frame clones and drops some. This sample has over 250,000 clones, with about 75% found just once. This clone was observed a handful of times. Its antigen is not known. This CDR3 has 17 residues. The V gene's germline CDR1 is LNHNV and CDR2 YYDKDF (reference sequence). V was pared by 5 bases and J by 2 bases, with 12 bases of the junction left unmatched. Sequencing used PBMCs. The source is a female donor in good health and CMV-seronegative. J is TRBJ1-5 and V is TRBV15; 7 bases fit TRBD1. CDR3 loop: CATSLTKGALGNQPQHF. The CDR3 DNA reads as TGTGCCACCAGCCTAACAAAGGGGGCGCTTGGCAATCAGCCCCAGCATTTT.